Listed below are T cell receptor beta chains from one sample, sequenced in a study of T cell responses to AZD1222 COVID-19 vaccine. Sequenced by immunoSEQ multiplex PCR; TCRdb stores in-frame clones only, minus some. The table shows 150,000 or so clones, with about 91% occurring only once. Sequences were derived from peripheral blood, sampled on day 0 of AZD1222 vaccination. These receptors all stem from an adult in good health. Both conserved end residues are part of each CDR3. A D gene is named only where the DNA matches it firmly. A clone size is listed for some rows: how often the clone was seen (once, few, many), or a class if it is expanded.

J,size,D,V,DNA,CDR3
TRBJ2-7,NA,NA,TRBV28,TGTGCCATCAACCCGGGGCCGAGCTCCTACGAGCAGTACTTC,CAINPGPSSYEQYF
TRBJ2-1,NA,NA,TRBV19,TGTGCCAGTAGTATAATGGGGCTAGAAGGCAATGAGCAGTTCTTC,CASSIMGLEGNEQFF
TRBJ2-2,NA,NA,TRBV18,TGTGCCAGCTCACCAGGGCAGGGAAGAACCGGGGAGCTGTTTTTT,CASSPGQGRTGELFF
TRBJ2-2,NA,TRBD2,TRBV9,TGTGCCAGCAGCGTAGGAAGGACTAGCAGCACCGGGGAGCTGTTTTTT,CASSVGRTSSTGELFF
TRBJ1-6,NA,NA,TRBV5-1,TGCGCCAGCAGCTTGGCCGGGGGGGCGCCGGATTCACCCCTCCACTTT,CASSLAGGAPDSPLHF
TRBJ1-1,NA,NA,TRBV4-1,TGCGCCAGCAGCCAAGATTCGAGGGATGGTCATACTGAAGCTTTCTTT,CASSQDSRDGHTEAFF
TRBJ1-3,few,NA,TRBV7-9,TGTGCCAGCAGCCCCGCCGGCACCCCTTCTGGAAACACCATATATTTT,CASSPAGTPSGNTIYF
TRBJ1-4,NA,NA,TRBV28,TGTGCCAGCTCAACTCTGGGGCAGCCGAATGAAAAACTGTTTTTT,CASSTLGQPNEKLFF
TRBJ2-1,NA,TRBD1,TRBV2,TGTGCCAGCACCAAGGACAGGGCTGGGGACAATGAGCAGTTCTTC,CASTKDRAGDNEQFF
TRBJ2-1,NA,TRBD1,TRBV3-1/TRBV3-2,TGTGCCAGCAGCCAAAGGGACAGGGAGTTCTTC,CASSQRDREFF